This is a list of T cell receptor beta chains from one sample in a study of T-cell reconstitution after alpha-beta-depleted transplantation in children. Via MiXCR, TCRdb re-called the PCR reads, giving one row per CDR3 protein. The sample has approximately 590,000 distinct CDR3 sequences; about 10% are singletons. Material: PBMCs from the stem cell graft donor, obtained from the stem cell graft. Receptors were obtained from a human donor who donated a stem cell graft to a child with acute myeloid leukemia. CDR3s include the opening cysteine and the closing phenylalanine or tryptophan. The D gene is left open where the match is weak. The listing skips clone size in some rows; elsewhere it reads once, few, many or a size class.

>TRBJ2-1|-|TRBV12-3/TRBV12-4|-
TGTGCCAGCAGTTTAGCCGAGGAGGCTGGGTTGTTCTTC
CASSLAEEAGLFF
>TRBJ2-1|many|TRBV20-1|TRBD2
TGCAGTGCTAGCCAGGGCCTAGCGGGAGGGCCTTATGAGCAGTTCTTC
CSASQGLAGGPYEQFF
>TRBJ2-1|many|TRBV2|-
TGTGCCAGCAGGAGTGGGGCTGGGTCCTACAATGAGCAGTTCTTC
CASRSGAGSYNEQFF
>TRBJ2-1|many|TRBV4-3|-
TGCGCCAGCAGCCAGGCTATAACTAGTTTCAGTGAGCAGTTCTTC
CASSQAITSFSEQFF
>TRBJ2-1|-|TRBV18|-
TGTGCCAGCTCACCAGGAGGAGCGCCCTACAATGAGCAGTTCTTC
CASSPGGAPYNEQFF
>TRBJ2-7|few|TRBV29-1|-
TGCAGCGTTGAGGGCCAGACCCCCTACGAGCAGTACTTC
CSVEGQTPYEQYF
>TRBJ2-3|-|TRBV2|TRBD2
TGTGCCAGCAGCCGGGGACTAGCGGGAGGGCTACACACAGATACGCAGTATTTT
CASSRGLAGGLHTDTQYF
>TRBJ2-1|few|TRBV4-2|TRBD2
TGTGCCAGCAGCCAAGAGGCGGGAGGGTGGGATGAGCAGTTCTTC
CASSQEAGGWDEQFF
>TRBJ2-4|few|TRBV10-3|TRBD2
TGTGCCATCAGCGACAGCGGGGGGGGTAGAGGGGCCAAAAACATTCAGTACTTC
CAISDSGGGRGAKNIQYF
>TRBJ1-1|-|TRBV7-2|-
TGTGCCAGCAGAGGTAGGGCAGGAGTCGAAGCTTTCTTT
CASRGRAGVEAFF
>TRBJ2-3|few|TRBV29-1|-
TGCAGCGTTGAAGGGGGCAGCACAGATACGCAGTATTTT
CSVEGGSTDTQYF
>TRBJ2-1|-|TRBV3-1|-
TGTGCCAGCAGCCAAGGGGGACACCAAGCGGGTAGCTCCTACAATGAGCAGTTCTTC
CASSQGGHQAGSSYNEQFF
>TRBJ2-1|many|TRBV7-8|-
TGTGCCAGCAGCCCCTCCCCCTACAATGAGCAGTTCTTC
CASSPSPYNEQFF
>TRBJ2-3|few|TRBV12-3/TRBV12-4|-
TGTGCCAGCAGACCCGACAGGACTAGCACAGATACGCAGTATTTT
CASRPDRTSTDTQYF
>TRBJ2-7|many|TRBV20-1|TRBD1
TGCAGTGCTAGAGTGGCCGGGACAGGGGTCTACGAGCAGTACTTC
CSARVAGTGVYEQYF
>TRBJ2-3|few|TRBV6-4|TRBD1
TGTGCCAGCAGCGACAGGGGAACGACTAGCACAGATACGCAGTATTTT
CASSDRGTTSTDTQYF
>TRBJ2-2|few|TRBV24-1|-
TGTGCCACCAGTGATGTCGTGGGGAACACCGGGGAGCTGTTTTTT
CATSDVVGNTGELFF
>TRBJ2-1|-|TRBV7-2|TRBD2
TGTGCCAGCAGCTTAGAGCCGGGAGGGGGGAATGAGCAGTTCTTC
CASSLEPGGGNEQFF
>TRBJ1-5|many|TRBV7-9|-
TGTGCCAGCAGCTTAGAATCTGGTAGCAATCAGCCCCAGCATTTT
CASSLESGSNQPQHF
>TRBJ2-7|-|TRBV20-1|TRBD2
TGCCCCCTGGGGACTACCGAATTCGGGCAGTACTTC
CPLGTTEFGQYF
>TRBJ2-3|many|TRBV20-1|TRBD2
TGCAGTGGCTGGGCGGGAGTAACAGATACGCAGTATTTT
CSGWAGVTDTQYF
>TRBJ1-5|-|TRBV30|TRBD1
TGTGCCTGGGGGACAGGGGATAATCAGCCCCAGCATTTT
CAWGTGDNQPQHF
>TRBJ2-1|-|TRBV24-1|TRBD2
TGTGCCACCAGTGACCCTCCTGGCGGGAGTGCCGTCGATGAGCAGTTCTTC
CATSDPPGGSAVDEQFF
>TRBJ2-2|many|TRBV5-1|-
TGCGCCAGCAGCGGAACCGGGACGACGAACACCGGGGAGCTGTTTTTT
CASSGTGTTNTGELFF
>TRBJ2-4|many|TRBV6-2/TRBV6-3|TRBD2
TGTGCCAGCAAACCCCTTAGGAGCGGGAGACCCATTCAGTACTTC
CASKPLRSGRPIQYF
>TRBJ2-7|-|TRBV7-2|-
TGTGCCAGCAGCTTAGGGGGGTCGGGCCAGCGGGTATACGAGCAGTACTTC
CASSLGGSGQRVYEQYF
>TRBJ2-2|many|TRBV6-5|-
TGTGCCAGCAGTTACTCGCGGGTCGCTTTTGGGGAGCTGTTTTTT
CASSYSRVAFGELFF
>TRBJ2-3|-|TRBV7-3|TRBD2
TGTGCCAGCAGCTTACGGTTCGTGGAGCTAGCGGGAAGAGATACGCAGTATTTT
CASSLRFVELAGRDTQYF
>TRBJ2-7|-|TRBV3-1|TRBD2
TGTGCCAGCAGCCAACCGGGACTACCGCCGGTGTACTTC
CASSQPGLPPVYF
>TRBJ2-7|many|TRBV5-5|-
TGTGCCAGCAGCTACGTCTCCTACGAGCAGTACTTC
CASSYVSYEQYF
>TRBJ2-3|-|TRBV7-3|TRBD2
TGTGCCAGCAGCGCGAGCGGGGCCCGGGATACGCAGTATTTT
CASSASGARDTQYF
>TRBJ2-1|-|TRBV21-1|-
TGTGCCAGCAGCAAACCACACAGGGTTCCGTCGGCGGGAGGGCATGATAGCTCCTACAATGAGCAGTTCTTC
CASSKPHRVPSAGGHDSSYNEQFF